The text below deals with one T cell receptor beta chain. Donors ranged from roughly 6 to 90 years old and were healthy Caucasians in Russia. Trimming removed 7 bases at V and 0 bases at J, with 9 bases between. CDR1 and CDR2 from the germline V gene are WNHNN and SYGVQD (reference sequence). This CDR3 is built from 14 residues. The entry originates in a study of blood T cells in healthy people across ages. It was with a sample-barcoded 5' primer and a J-beta primer mix that a second PCR of about 7 to 12 cycles was run. TCRdb re-called the 5' RACE reads through MiXCR, storing one row per CDR3 protein. The profile shows about a million distinct CDR3 sequences, roughly 51% of them singletons.

The TCR sequence derives from a woman in her sixties or seventies in good health. V is TRBV10-1 and J is TRBJ2-2; D is unresolved. Sequencing was done on a sample of blood. CDR3 protein: CASMGNANTGELFF. In DNA, the CDR3 is TGCGCCAGCATGGGCAACGCGAACACCGGGGAGCTGTTTTTT.